This TCR beta chain was documented in a study of blood T cell repertoires in COVID-19. Study information: T cells, B-cell-depleted T cells, or PBMCs supplied cDNA or gDNA.

The CDR3 runs 15 residues. From germline, CDR1 is LNHNV and CDR2 YYDKDF (reference sequence). Between the trimmed V and J ends, which lost 0 bases and 4 bases, there was a span of 10 bases. In the study's own analysis: Amplification of reference gene primers was used by the study to estimate nucleated cell counts. The data were produced by immunoSEQ multiplex PCR, yet TCRdb's version contains in-frame clones alone and is incomplete. The V and J calls and clone size are taken from that table; D and trimming were inferred from the DNA. The profile covers about 220,000 clones, with 70% to 85% appearing a single time and under 3.5% taken by the ten largest.

The source is a woman aged 55-70 years who had recovered from COVID-19. The genes are TRBV15 and TRBJ1-3; no clear D. The specimen sequenced was PBMCs or T cells enriched from blood (not recorded which). Here the CDR3 reads CATSRDGSLGNTIYF. In DNA, the CDR3 is TGTGCCACCAGCAGAGATGGGAGTTTAGGAAACACCATATATTTT.